These T cell receptor beta chains were read from a single sample in a study of regulatory T cells in long-lasting Graves disease. TCRdb reanalysed the multiplex PCR reads using MiXCR and keeps one entry per CDR3 protein. In the table there are 420,000 or so distinct CDR3 sequences, around 15% of which are singletons. This sample was shared with a second study, whose subject was T cells in Graves' hyperthyroidism and ophthalmopathy.

Specimen: peripheral blood mononuclear cells (PBMCs), collected at new diagnosis, from a patient treated with antithyroid drugs. Receptors were obtained from a woman under 30 with Graves disease. Both conserved end residues are part of each CDR3. Fields, in order: CDR3 protein, CDR3 DNA, V gene, J gene, D gene, clone size. The D gene is left open where the match is weak. Clone size is stated in some rows and not others, as once, few, many or a class when expanded.

CDR3: CATSDEGYEQFF; DNA: TGTGCCACCAGTGATGAGGGATATGAGCAGTTCTTC; V: TRBV24-1; J: TRBJ2-1; D: -; size: -
CDR3: CATSDLGRGADEQFF; DNA: TGTGCCACCAGTGATTTAGGCAGGGGAGCGGATGAGCAGTTCTTC; V: TRBV24-1; J: TRBJ2-1; D: -; size: -
CDR3: CASSRLVRGDTGELFF; DNA: TGTGCCAGTAGTCGACTAGTACGGGGGGACACCGGGGAGCTGTTTTTT; V: TRBV19; J: TRBJ2-2; D: TRBD2; size: few
CDR3: CASSPGLGQIFYGYTF; DNA: TGTGCCAGCAGCCCGGGTCTGGGACAGATATTCTATGGCTACACCTTC; V: TRBV3-1; J: TRBJ1-2; D: TRBD1; size: many
CDR3: CASSSDRFLKETQYF; DNA: TGTGCCAGCAGCTCGGACAGGTTCCTTAAAGAGACCCAGTACTTC; V: TRBV5-4; J: TRBJ2-5; D: TRBD1; size: -
CDR3: CASSESGSPLHF; DNA: TGCGCCAGCAGTGAGTCTGGGTCACCCCTCCACTTT; V: TRBV5-1; J: TRBJ1-6; D: -; size: -
CDR3: CASTKDIGFGTGETGELFF; DNA: TGTGCCAGCACCAAAGATATAGGGTTCGGGACAGGAGAAACCGGGGAGCTGTTTTTT; V: TRBV7-2; J: TRBJ2-2; D: TRBD1; size: many
CDR3: CASSLLGVGYRPQHF; DNA: TGTGCCAGCAGCTTATTGGGGGTGGGGTACCGGCCCCAGCATTTT; V: TRBV7-2; J: TRBJ1-5; D: -; size: many
CDR3: CASSRFSGSGFNEQFF; DNA: TGTGCCAGCAGTCGATTTAGCGGGAGCGGTTTCAATGAGCAGTTCTTC; V: TRBV6-2/TRBV6-3; J: TRBJ2-1; D: TRBD2; size: -
CDR3: CASSSDGNGNTIYF; DNA: TGCGCCAGCAGCTCGGACGGCAATGGGAACACCATATATTTT; V: TRBV5-1; J: TRBJ1-3; D: -; size: few
CDR3: CTPGVVGFGNQPQHF; DNA: TGCACCCCAGGTGTCGTTGGGTTCGGTAATCAGCCCCAGCATTTT; V: TRBV29-1; J: TRBJ1-5; D: -; size: -
CDR3: CASSQRDRVYEQYF; DNA: TGTGCCAGCAGTCAACGGGACAGGGTCTACGAGCAGTACTTC; V: TRBV27; J: TRBJ2-7; D: TRBD1; size: few
CDR3: CATSRYDRINQPQHF; DNA: TGTGCCACCAGCAGATATGACAGAATCAATCAGCCCCAGCATTTT; V: TRBV15; J: TRBJ1-5; D: -; size: few
CDR3: CSARTPSGTYNEQFF; DNA: TGCAGTGCTAGAACCCCTAGCGGAACCTACAATGAGCAGTTCTTC; V: TRBV20-1; J: TRBJ2-1; D: TRBD2; size: many
CDR3: CASRATAVQETQYF; DNA: TGCGCCAGCAGGGCGACAGCCGTCCAGGAGACCCAGTACTTC; V: TRBV10-2; J: TRBJ2-5; D: -; size: few
CDR3: CASTPSRGRTGVTQYF; DNA: TGTGCCAGCACCCCCTCCCGGGGGCGGACGGGGGTAACGCAGTATTTT; V: TRBV27; J: TRBJ2-3; D: -; size: many
CDR3: CSAPGTSGSNTGELFF; DNA: TGCAGTGCTCCCGGGACTAGCGGGTCGAACACCGGGGAGCTGTTTTTT; V: TRBV20-1; J: TRBJ2-2; D: TRBD2; size: few
CDR3: CSVALGAFTEAFF; DNA: TGCAGCGTTGCCTTGGGGGCGTTTACTGAAGCTTTCTTT; V: TRBV29-1; J: TRBJ1-1; D: -; size: -
CDR3: CASSSPGQGFSQPQHF; DNA: TGTGCCAGCAGTTCCCCGGGACAGGGTTTTTCGCAGCCCCAGCATTTT; V: TRBV28; J: TRBJ1-5; D: TRBD1; size: few
CDR3: CASSGGTGPLYEQYF; DNA: TGTGCCAGCAGCGGAGGGACAGGGCCACTCTACGAGCAGTACTTC; V: TRBV7-2; J: TRBJ2-7; D: TRBD1; size: many
CDR3: CASSLALLLAGGGDTQYF; DNA: TGTGCCAGCAGCTTAGCCCTCCTCCTAGCGGGAGGTGGTGATACGCAGTATTTT; V: TRBV7-2; J: TRBJ2-3; D: TRBD2; size: many
CDR3: CASSLFSEYGYTF; DNA: TGCGCCAGCAGCTTGTTCAGCGAATATGGCTACACCTTC; V: TRBV5-1; J: TRBJ1-2; D: -; size: many
CDR3: CASSPWTGNNYGYTF; DNA: TGCGCCAGCAGCCCTTGGACAGGGAATAACTATGGCTACACCTTC; V: TRBV4-1; J: TRBJ1-2; D: TRBD1; size: -
CDR3: CASSLRRAGGELFF; DNA: TGTGCCAGCAGTTTAAGGCGGGCGGGCGGGGAGCTGTTTTTT; V: TRBV12-3/TRBV12-4; J: TRBJ2-2; D: -; size: few
CDR3: CASSSGLSNEQFF; DNA: TGTGCCAGCAGCTCCGGGCTTTCCAATGAGCAGTTCTTC; V: TRBV27; J: TRBJ2-1; D: -; size: many
CDR3: CASSPGQGSSTDTQYF; DNA: TGTGCCAGCAGCCCAGGACAGGGCTCTAGCACAGATACGCAGTATTTT; V: TRBV7-9; J: TRBJ2-3; D: TRBD1; size: many
CDR3: CASSARRGVPDEAFF; DNA: TGTGCCAGCAGCGCACGACGGGGGGTTCCTGATGAAGCTTTCTTT; V: TRBV7-8; J: TRBJ1-1; D: -; size: -
CDR3: CATSLGRKDTEAFF; DNA: TGTGCCACCAGCTTAGGGAGGAAGGACACTGAAGCTTTCTTT; V: TRBV15; J: TRBJ1-1; D: -; size: many
CDR3: CAISGSGQDEQFF; DNA: TGTGCCATCAGCGGGTCGGGTCAGGATGAGCAGTTCTTC; V: TRBV10-3; J: TRBJ2-1; D: -; size: many
CDR3: CASSLAGSGKKNIQYF; DNA: TGTGCCAGCAGCTTAGCGGGATCGGGCAAAAAAAACATTCAGTACTTC; V: TRBV7-9; J: TRBJ2-4; D: -; size: few
CDR3: CASSPWGGSLSYEQYF; DNA: TGTGCCAGCAGCCCCTGGGGCGGGAGCCTCTCCTACGAGCAGTACTTC; V: TRBV12-3/TRBV12-4; J: TRBJ2-7; D: TRBD2; size: few
CDR3: CASSLASRQTSQQYF; DNA: TGTGCCAGCAGCTTAGCGAGCCGACAGACCTCGCAGCAGTACTTC; V: TRBV7-9; J: TRBJ2-7; D: -; size: many